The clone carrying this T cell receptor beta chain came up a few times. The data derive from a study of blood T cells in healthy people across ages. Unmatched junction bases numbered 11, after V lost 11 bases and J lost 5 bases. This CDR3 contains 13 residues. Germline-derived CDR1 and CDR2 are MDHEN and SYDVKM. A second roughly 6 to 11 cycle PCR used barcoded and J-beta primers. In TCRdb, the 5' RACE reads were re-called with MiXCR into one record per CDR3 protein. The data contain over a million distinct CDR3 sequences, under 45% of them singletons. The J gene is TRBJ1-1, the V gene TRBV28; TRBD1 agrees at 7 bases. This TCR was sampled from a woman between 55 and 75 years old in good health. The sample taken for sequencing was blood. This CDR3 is CAHRGARRTEAFF. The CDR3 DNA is TGTGCCCACAGGGGTGCGCGTCGGACTGAAGCTTTCTTT.